A single T cell receptor (beta chain) is shown here with its context. The record originates from a study of blood T cell repertoires in COVID-19. Sequencing used immunoSEQ multiplex PCR; TCRdb keeps in-frame clones, though not all of them. Among 80,000 or so clones, approximately 89% were seen once, and the ten largest hold about 2.3%. Unmatched junction bases numbered 13, after V lost 0 bases and J lost 1 base. The germline CDR1 and CDR2 sequences are SEHNR and FQNEAQ (reference sequence). The CDR3 is 19 residues long. Sample: peripheral blood. The V call is TRBV7-9, the J call TRBJ1-1; TRBD1 matches at 8 bases. The sequence was obtained from a middle-aged man with acute or convalescent COVID-19. DNA of the CDR3: TGTGCCAGCAGCTTAGCATTGGTTCATACAGGGGGACCGAACACTGAAGCTTTCTTT. As protein: CASSLALVHTGGPNTEAFF.